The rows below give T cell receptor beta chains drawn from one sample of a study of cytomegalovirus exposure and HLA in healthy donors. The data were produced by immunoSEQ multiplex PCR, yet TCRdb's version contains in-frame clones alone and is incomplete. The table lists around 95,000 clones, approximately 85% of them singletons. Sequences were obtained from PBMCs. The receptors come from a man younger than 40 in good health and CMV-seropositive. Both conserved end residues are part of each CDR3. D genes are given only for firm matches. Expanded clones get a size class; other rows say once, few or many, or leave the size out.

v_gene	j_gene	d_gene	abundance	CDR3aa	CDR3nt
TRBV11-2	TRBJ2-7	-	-	CASSLGLQLGLYEQYF	TGTGCCAGCAGCTTAGGCCTCCAGCTGGGGCTCTACGAGCAGTACTTC
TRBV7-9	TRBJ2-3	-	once	CASSLELSTQYF	TGTGCCAGCAGCTTAGAGCTGAGTACGCAGTATTTT
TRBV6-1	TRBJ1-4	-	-	CASRQGPTNEKLFF	TGTGCCAGCAGGCAGGGGCCAACTAATGAAAAACTGTTTTTT
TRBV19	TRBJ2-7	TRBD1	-	CASSIGGVGTGATYEQYF	TGTGCCAGTAGTATAGGAGGAGTCGGAACAGGGGCAACATACGAGCAGTACTTC
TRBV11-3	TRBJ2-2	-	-	CASSLNGDSTGELFF	TGTGCCAGCAGCTTAAACGGGGATAGCACCGGGGAGCTGTTTTTT
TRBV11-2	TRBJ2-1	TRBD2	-	CTSRRSGVVNEQFF	TGTACCAGCAGGCGGAGCGGGGTCGTTAATGAGCAGTTCTTC
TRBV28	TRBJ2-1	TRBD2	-	CASSWTSGSNEQFF	TGTGCCAGCAGTTGGACTAGCGGGAGTAATGAGCAGTTCTTC
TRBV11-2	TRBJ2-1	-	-	CASSPGGTGNEQFF	TGTGCCAGCAGCCCAGGGGGGACTGGCAATGAGCAGTTCTTC
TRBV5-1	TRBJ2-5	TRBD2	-	CASSSGGAYQETQYF	TGCGCCAGCAGCTCGGGAGGGGCGTACCAAGAGACCCAGTACTTC
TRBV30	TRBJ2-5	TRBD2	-	CAWGDYGETQYF	TGTGCCTGGGGGGACTATGGAGAGACCCAGTACTTC
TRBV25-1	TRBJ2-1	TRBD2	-	CASRDSGSSNEQFF	TGTGCCAGCAGGGATAGCGGGAGTAGTAATGAGCAGTTCTTC
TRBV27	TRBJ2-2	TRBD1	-	CASSFRGTGTGELFF	TGTGCCAGCAGTTTTCGGGGGACAGGGACCGGGGAGCTGTTTTTT
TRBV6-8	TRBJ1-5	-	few	CATVENQPQHF	TGTGCCACCGTAGAAAATCAGCCCCAGCATTTT
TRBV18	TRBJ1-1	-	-	CASSPQEGFTEAFF	TGTGCCAGCTCACCGCAGGAGGGGTTCACTGAAGCTTTCTTT
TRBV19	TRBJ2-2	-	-	CASTTGFPGELFF	TGTGCCAGTACCACAGGGTTCCCCGGGGAGCTGTTTTTT
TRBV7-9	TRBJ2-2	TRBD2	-	CASSQPGLAHTGELFF	TGTGCCAGCAGCCAACCGGGACTAGCCCATACCGGGGAGCTGTTTTTT
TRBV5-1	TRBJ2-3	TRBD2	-	CASSSSASGRVTDTQYF	TGCGCCAGCAGCTCCTCGGCTAGCGGGAGGGTTACAGATACGCAGTATTTT
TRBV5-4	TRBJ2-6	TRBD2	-	CAGSLRGTGGGANVLTF	TGTGCCGGCAGCTTGAGGGGCACGGGAGGTGGGGCCAACGTCCTGACTTTC
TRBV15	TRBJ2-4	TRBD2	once	CATSREGGAGNIQYF	TGTGCCACCAGCAGAGAGGGAGGGGCAGGGAACATTCAGTACTTC
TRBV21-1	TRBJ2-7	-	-	CASTRTGSYEQYF	TGTGCCAGCACCAGGACAGGGTCGTACGAGCAGTACTTC
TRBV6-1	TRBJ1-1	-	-	CACSDQQATNTEAFF	TGTGCCTGCAGCGACCAACAGGCGACCAACACTGAAGCTTTCTTT
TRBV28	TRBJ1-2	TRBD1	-	CASSLGQGGRDYGYTF	TGTGCCAGCAGTCTAGGACAGGGGGGTCGTGACTATGGCTACACCTTC
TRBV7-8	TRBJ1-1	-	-	CASRLIGGAEAFF	TGTGCCAGCAGGCTCATCGGGGGAGCTGAAGCTTTCTTT
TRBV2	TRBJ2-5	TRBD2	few	CATASGSPTETQYF	TGTGCCACCGCTAGCGGGAGCCCCACTGAGACCCAGTACTTC
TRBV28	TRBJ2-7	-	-	CASSSAGQHNYEQYF	TGTGCCAGCAGTTCCGCAGGGCAGCATAACTACGAGCAGTACTTC
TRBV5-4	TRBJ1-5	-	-	CASSLAGEGQPQHF	TGTGCCAGCAGCTTGGCGGGGGAGGGTCAGCCCCAGCATTTT
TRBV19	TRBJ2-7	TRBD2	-	CASSMIPLAGASYEQYF	TGTGCCAGTAGTATGATCCCCCTAGCGGGAGCCTCCTACGAGCAGTACTTC
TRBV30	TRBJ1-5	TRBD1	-	CAWSVLDRVGPQHF	TGTGCCTGGAGTGTACTCGACAGGGTAGGGCCCCAGCATTTT
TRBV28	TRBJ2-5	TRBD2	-	CASSFLSGRALFLETQYF	TGTGCCAGCAGTTTTCTTAGCGGGAGGGCCCTGTTTTTGGAGACCCAGTACTTC
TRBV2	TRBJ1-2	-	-	CASSERVRGPYGYTF	TGTGCCAGCAGTGAAAGGGTCCGAGGGCCCTATGGCTACACCTTC
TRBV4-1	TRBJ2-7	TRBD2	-	CASSQGLAGTYEQYF	TGCGCCAGCAGCCAGGGACTAGCGGGAACGTACGAGCAGTACTTC
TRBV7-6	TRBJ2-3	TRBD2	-	CASSLLGLAGVGDTQYF	TGTGCCAGCAGCTTACTGGGACTAGCGGGAGTTGGGGATACGCAGTATTTT
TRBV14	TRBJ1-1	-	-	CASSQVRGVGTEAFF	TGTGCCAGCAGCCAAGTTCGGGGAGTGGGCACTGAAGCTTTCTTT
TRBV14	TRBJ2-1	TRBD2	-	CASSPRTSGNNEQFF	TGTGCCAGCAGCCCTCGGACTAGCGGGAACAATGAGCAGTTCTTC
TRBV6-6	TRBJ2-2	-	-	CASSPYAGELFF	TGTGCCAGCAGCCCCTATGCCGGGGAGCTGTTTTTT
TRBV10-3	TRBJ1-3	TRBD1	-	CAISIPTGGGNTIYF	TGTGCCATCAGTATACCGACAGGGGGTGGAAACACCATATATTTT
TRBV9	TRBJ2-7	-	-	CASSVATKLGEQYF	TGTGCCAGCAGCGTAGCCACTAAATTGGGCGAGCAGTACTTC
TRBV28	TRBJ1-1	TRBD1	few	CATINRGNTEAFF	TGTGCCACTATAAACAGGGGGAACACTGAAGCTTTCTTT
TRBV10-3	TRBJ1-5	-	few	CAISEAVGSNQPQHF	TGTGCCATCAGTGAAGCGGTAGGAAGCAATCAGCCCCAGCATTTT
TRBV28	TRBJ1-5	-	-	CASSAGLGGNSNQPQHF	TGTGCCAGCAGTGCGGGATTGGGGGGGAATAGCAATCAGCCCCAGCATTTT
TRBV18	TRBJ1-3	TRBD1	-	CASSPHPPGGSGNTIYF	TGTGCCAGCTCACCACATCCTCCAGGGGGGTCTGGAAACACCATATATTTT
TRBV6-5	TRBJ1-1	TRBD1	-	CASSGGPNTEAFF	TGTGCCAGCTCAGGGGGCCCTAACACTGAAGCTTTCTTT
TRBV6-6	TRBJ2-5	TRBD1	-	CASSYTEQGAKTQYF	TGTGCCAGCAGTTACACGGAACAGGGGGCGAAGACCCAGTACTTC
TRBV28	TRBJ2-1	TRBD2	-	CASRGSGSGEQFF	TGTGCCAGCAGGGGTAGCGGGAGCGGTGAGCAGTTCTTC
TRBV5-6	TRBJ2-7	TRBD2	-	CASSLGSGSYEQYF	TGTGCCAGCAGCTTGGGCAGCGGGAGTTACGAGCAGTACTTC
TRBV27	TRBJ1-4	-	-	CASSLGLSEKLFF	TGTGCCAGCAGTTTAGGACTGAGCGAAAAACTGTTTTTT